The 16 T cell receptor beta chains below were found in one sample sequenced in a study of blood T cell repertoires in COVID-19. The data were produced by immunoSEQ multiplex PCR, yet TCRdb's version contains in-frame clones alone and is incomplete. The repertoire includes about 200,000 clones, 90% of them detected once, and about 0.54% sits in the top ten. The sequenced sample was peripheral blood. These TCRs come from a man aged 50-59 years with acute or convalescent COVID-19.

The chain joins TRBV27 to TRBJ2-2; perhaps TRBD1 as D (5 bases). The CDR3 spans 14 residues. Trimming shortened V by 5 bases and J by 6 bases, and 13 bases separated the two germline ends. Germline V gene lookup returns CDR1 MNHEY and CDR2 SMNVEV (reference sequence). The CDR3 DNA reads TGTGCCAGCAGTGCCCAGGGTGTTGCCGGGGAGCTGTTTTTT. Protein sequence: CASSAQGVAGELFF.

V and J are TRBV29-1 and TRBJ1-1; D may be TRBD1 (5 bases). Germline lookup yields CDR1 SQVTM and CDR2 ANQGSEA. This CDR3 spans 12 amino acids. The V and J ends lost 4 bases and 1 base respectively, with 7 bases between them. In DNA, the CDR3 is TGCAGCGTTGCAGGGCCGAACACTGAAGCTTTCTTT. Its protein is CSVAGPNTEAFF.

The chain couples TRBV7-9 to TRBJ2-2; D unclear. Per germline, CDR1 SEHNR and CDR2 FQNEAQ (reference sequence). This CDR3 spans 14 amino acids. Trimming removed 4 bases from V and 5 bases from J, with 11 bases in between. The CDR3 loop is CASSYRVLTGELFF. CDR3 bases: TGTGCCAGCAGCTACCGGGTCCTGACCGGGGAGCTGTTTTTT.

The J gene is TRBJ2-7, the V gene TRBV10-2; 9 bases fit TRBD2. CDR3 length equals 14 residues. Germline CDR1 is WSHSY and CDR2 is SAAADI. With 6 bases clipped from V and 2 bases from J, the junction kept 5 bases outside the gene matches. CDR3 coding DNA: TGCGCCAGCAGCCACGCGGGAGGGCCCTACGAGCAGTACTTC. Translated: CASSHAGGPYEQYF.

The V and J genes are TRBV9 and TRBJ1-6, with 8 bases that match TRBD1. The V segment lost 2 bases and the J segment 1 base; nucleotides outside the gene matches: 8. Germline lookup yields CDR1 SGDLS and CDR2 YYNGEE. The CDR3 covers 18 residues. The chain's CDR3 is CASSVDRELGSYNSPLHF. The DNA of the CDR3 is TGTGCCAGCAGCGTGGACAGGGAATTAGGATCCTATAATTCACCCCTCCACTTT.

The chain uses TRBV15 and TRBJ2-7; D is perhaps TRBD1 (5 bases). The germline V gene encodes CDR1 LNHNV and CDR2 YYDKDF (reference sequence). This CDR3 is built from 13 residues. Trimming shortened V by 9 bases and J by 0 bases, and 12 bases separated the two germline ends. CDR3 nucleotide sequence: TGTGCCACGCTCGTTGGGGCCTCCTACGAGCAGTACGTC. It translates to CATLVGASYEQYV.

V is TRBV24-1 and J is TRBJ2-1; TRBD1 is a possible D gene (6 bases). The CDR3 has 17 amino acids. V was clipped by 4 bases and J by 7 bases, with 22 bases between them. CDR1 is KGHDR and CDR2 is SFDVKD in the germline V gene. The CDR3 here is CATSEPATKLTGNEQFF. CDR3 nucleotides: TGTGCCACCAGTGAACCCGCCACAAAACTAACAGGGAATGAGCAGTTCTTC.

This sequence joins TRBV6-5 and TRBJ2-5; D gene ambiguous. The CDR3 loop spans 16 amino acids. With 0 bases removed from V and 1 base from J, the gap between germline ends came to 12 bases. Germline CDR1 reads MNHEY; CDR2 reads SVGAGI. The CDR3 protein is CASSYSIARPQETQYF. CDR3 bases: TGTGCCAGCAGTTACTCGATCGCCAGGCCCCAAGAGACCCAGTACTTC.

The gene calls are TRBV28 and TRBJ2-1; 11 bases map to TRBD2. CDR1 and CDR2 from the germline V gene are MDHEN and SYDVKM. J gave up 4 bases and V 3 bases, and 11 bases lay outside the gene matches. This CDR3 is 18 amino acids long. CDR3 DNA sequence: TGTGCCAGCAGTTTGTTCAGACCCGGGACTAGCGGTTACAATGAGCAGTTCTTC. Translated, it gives CASSLFRPGTSGYNEQFF.

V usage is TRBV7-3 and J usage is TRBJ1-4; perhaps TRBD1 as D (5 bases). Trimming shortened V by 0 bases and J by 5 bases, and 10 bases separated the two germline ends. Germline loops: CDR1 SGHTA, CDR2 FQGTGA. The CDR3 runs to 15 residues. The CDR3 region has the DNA TGTGCCAGCAGCTTAACGGGGGGTGTAAATGAAAAACTGTTTTTT. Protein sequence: CASSLTGGVNEKLFF.

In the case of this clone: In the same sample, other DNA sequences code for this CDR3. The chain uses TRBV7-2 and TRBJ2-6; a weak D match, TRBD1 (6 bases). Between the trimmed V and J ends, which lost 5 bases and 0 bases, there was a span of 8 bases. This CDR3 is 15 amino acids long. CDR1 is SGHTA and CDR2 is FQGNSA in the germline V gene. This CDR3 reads CASSQDSSGANVLTF. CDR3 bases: TGTGCCAGCAGCCAGGACAGCTCTGGGGCCAACGTCCTGACTTTC.

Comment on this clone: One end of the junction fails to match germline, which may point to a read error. The CDR3 coding sequence is TGTGCCAGCAGTGACTCAGGGAGGGGCAATCAGCCCCAGCATTTT. Translating gives CASSDSGRGNQPQHF. V usage is TRBV6-5 and J usage is TRBJ1-5; possible D gene TRBD1, 5 bases. Germline values: CDR1 MNHEY, CDR2 SVGAGI. The CDR3 runs 15 residues.

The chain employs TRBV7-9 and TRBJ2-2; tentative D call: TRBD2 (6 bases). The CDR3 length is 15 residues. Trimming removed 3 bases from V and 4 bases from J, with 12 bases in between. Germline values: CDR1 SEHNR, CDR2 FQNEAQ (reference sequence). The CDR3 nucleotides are TGTGCCAGCAGCTTTAAATTGGGAGGCACCGGGGAGCTGTTTTTT. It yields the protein CASSFKLGGTGELFF.

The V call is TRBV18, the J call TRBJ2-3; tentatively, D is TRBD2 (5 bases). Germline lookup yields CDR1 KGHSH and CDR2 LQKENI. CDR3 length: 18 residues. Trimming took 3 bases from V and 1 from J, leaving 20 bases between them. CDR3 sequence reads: CASSPWASTGSGTDTQYF. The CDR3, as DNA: TGTGCCAGCTCACCCTGGGCTAGTACGGGATCTGGCACAGATACGCAGTATTTT.

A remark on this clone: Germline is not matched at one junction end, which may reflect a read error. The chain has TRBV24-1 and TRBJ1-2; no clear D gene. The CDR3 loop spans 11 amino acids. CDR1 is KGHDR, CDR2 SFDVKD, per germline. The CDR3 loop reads CATSDFAGYIF. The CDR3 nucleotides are TGTGCCACCAGTGATTTTGCAGGCTACATCTTC.

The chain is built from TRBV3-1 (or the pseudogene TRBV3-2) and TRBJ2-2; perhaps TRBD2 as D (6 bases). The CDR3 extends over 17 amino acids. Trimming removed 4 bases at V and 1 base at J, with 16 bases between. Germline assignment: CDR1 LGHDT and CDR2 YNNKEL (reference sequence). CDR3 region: CASSLLRGGRNTGELFF. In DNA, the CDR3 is TGTGCCAGCAGCCTCCTTCGCGGAGGGAGGAACACCGGGGAGCTGTTTTTT.